A single sample is the source of the 5 T cell receptor beta chains below, sequenced in a study of graft-versus-host responses after intestinal transplantation. Antigen specificity for these receptors is unknown. Only in-frame clones appear in the TCRdb table, and some are missing; sequencing was by immunoSEQ multiplex PCR. Here the sample spans 84,000 or so clones, just under 95% being singletons. This material consisted of unstimulated CD4+ T cells sorted from spleen or lymph node cells, taken before intestinal transplant. The receptors stem from a human donor who received an intestinal transplant.

The rearrangement uses TRBV2 and TRBJ1-3, with D uncertain. The length of the CDR3 is 16 residues. The V end lost 4 bases, the J end lost 2 bases, and 15 bases lay between the germline ends. The germline V gene encodes CDR1 SNHLY and CDR2 FYNNEI. CDR3 loop: CASSGRASLPGNTIYF. The CDR3 nucleotides read TGTGCCAGCAGTGGGCGTGCCAGCCTCCCTGGAAACACCATATATTTT.

V usage is TRBV30 and J usage is TRBJ2-7; D might be TRBD1 (6 bases). V shed 1 base and J shed 4 bases, with 11 bases lying between them. The CDR3 is 13 amino acids. Germline CDR1 and CDR2: GTSNPN and SVGIG (reference sequence). The CDR3 loop is CAWSAGEQYEQYF. Written as DNA, the CDR3 is TGTGCCTGGAGTGCAGGGGAGCAATACGAGCAGTACTTC.

The chain couples TRBV28 to TRBJ1-1, with D unclear. Germline assignment: CDR1 MDHEN and CDR2 SYDVKM. This CDR3 spans 15 amino acids. Trimming cost V 8 bases and J 0 bases, with 16 bases left between them. CDR3 sequence reads: CASRTASNLNTEAFF. In nucleotides, the CDR3 is TGTGCCAGCCGGACCGCCTCTAATTTGAACACTGAAGCTTTCTTT.

This chain links TRBV4-2 with TRBJ2-7; D gene ambiguous. The germline gives CDR1 LGHNA, CDR2 YNFKEQ. Deletions cut 0 bases from V and 3 bases from J, with 12 bases between. There are 15 residues in the CDR3. The CDR3: CASSQDPGTDYEQYF. CDR3 nucleotide sequence: TGTGCCAGCAGCCAAGATCCCGGAACCGACTACGAGCAGTACTTC.

This chain connects TRBV6-1 to TRBJ2-7; D gene uncertain. CDR3 size: 13 residues. The germline gives CDR1 MNHNS, CDR2 SASEGT. V lost 2 bases and J 0 bases, leaving 5 bases between the germline ends. The CDR3 region is CASSELYSYEQYF. The CDR3 DNA is TGTGCCAGCAGTGAACTTTACTCCTACGAGCAGTACTTC.